This T cell receptor beta chain was retrieved from a study of cytomegalovirus exposure and HLA in healthy donors. Use of 60 Vbeta and 13 Jbeta primers characterized the PCR. The table came from immunoSEQ multiplex PCR; TCRdb's copy has only in-frame clones and leaves some out. The sample consists of around 270,000 clones, about four fifths of them appearing once. V was cut by 0 bases and J by 5 bases, with 10 bases left in between. CDR1 and CDR2 (germline): PRHDT, FYEKMQ (reference sequence). This CDR3 region has 15 residues. Input material: PBMCs. The rearrangement links TRBV13 to TRBJ2-2; maybe TRBD2 (7 bases). The clonotype comes from a girl aged 2-10 years in good health and CMV-seronegative. As DNA, the CDR3 is TGTGCCAGCAGCTTAGGAAGGGGGGGAACCGGGGAGCTGTTTTTT. It encodes CASSLGRGGTGELFF.